Below are 21 T cell receptor beta chains sequenced from a single sample in a study of control samples from healthy donors and cancer patients. Only in-frame clones appear in the TCRdb table, and some are missing; sequencing was by immunoSEQ multiplex PCR. Of approximately 92,000 clones in the sample, 90% to 95% were seen once. Sequences were obtained from blood. All receptors derive from a woman aged 25 to 39 in good health.

The rearrangement joins TRBV30 to TRBJ1-5; possibly TRBD1 for D (5 bases). Trimming shortened V by 0 bases and J by 7 bases, and 10 bases separated the two germline ends. The CDR3 has 13 amino acids. Per germline, CDR1 GTSNPN and CDR2 SVGIG (reference sequence). This chain's CDR3 is CAWSVSGDQPQHF. The CDR3, as DNA: TGTGCCTGGAGTGTGTCCGGGGACCAGCCCCAGCATTTT.

The chain carries TRBV25-1 and TRBJ1-1; 9 bases fit TRBD1. With 7 bases clipped from V and 5 bases from J, the junction kept 11 bases outside the gene matches. Germline CDR1 and CDR2: MGHDK and SYGVNS. This CDR3 is built from 15 residues. DNA for the CDR3: TGTGCCAGCACCCGCAACACCGGGACAGGGACTGAAGCTTTCTTT. Its protein product is CASTRNTGTGTEAFF.

This clone was observed a single time. The rearrangement joins TRBV12-3 or TRBV12-4 to TRBJ1-2; D remains ambiguous. This CDR3 has 11 amino acids. V lost 4 bases, J lost 5 bases, and 5 bases lay in between. The chain's CDR3 is CASSSGYGYTF. The CDR3 bases are TGTGCCAGCAGTTCCGGGTATGGCTACACCTTC.

This clone was counted once. One end of the junction varies from germline; a read error may be responsible. Other DNA variants within this sample encode the same CDR3. This sequence joins TRBV24-1 and TRBJ2-3, with 10 bases matching TRBD2. Germline V gene data show CDR1 as KGHDR and CDR2 as SFDVKD. CDR3 length: 16 amino acids. In DNA, the CDR3 is TGTGCCACCAGCGATTTCGCGAGCGGGAGGGCAGATACGCAGTATTTT. Protein: CATSDFASGRADTQYF.

V is TRBV19 and J is TRBJ2-1; TRBD2 matches 7 bases. J was trimmed by 0 bases and V by 3 bases; bases with no gene match: 5. The V gene's germline CDR1 is LNHDA and CDR2 SQIVND (reference sequence). The CDR3 length is 16 residues. This CDR3 reads CASSIVGGGSYNEQFF. The CDR3 nucleotides are TGTGCCAGTAGTATTGTTGGGGGGGGCTCCTACAATGAGCAGTTCTTC. Full variable domain (remainder filled in from reference TRBV19 and TRBJ2-1): DGGITQSPKYLFRKEGQNVTLSCEQNLNHDAMYWYRQDPGQGLRLIYYSQIVNDFQKGDIAEGYSVSREKKESFPLTVTSAQKNPTAFYLCASSIVGGGSYNEQFFGPGTRLTVL.

The rearrangement links TRBV12-3 or TRBV12-4 to TRBJ2-7; no clear D gene. The CDR3 sequence is 13 residues long. Trimming cost V 4 bases and J 0 bases, with 7 bases left between them. CDR3 nucleotides: TGTGCCAGCAGTTCTACACCCTCCTACGAGCAGTACTTC. Protein sequence: CASSSTPSYEQYF.

V is TRBV30 and J is TRBJ1-2; D gene uncertain. V lost 5 bases and J 1 base, leaving 11 bases between the germline ends. The germline gives CDR1 GTSNPN, CDR2 SVGIG (reference sequence). This CDR3 is 13 amino acids long. DNA for the CDR3: TGTGCCTGGGCCCGGACGGATAACTATGGCTACACCTTC. Translating it yields CAWARTDNYGYTF.

The rearrangement links TRBV5-1 to TRBJ2-3; no clear D gene. V was pared by 2 bases and J by 0 bases, with 10 bases between. In germline, CDR1 is SGHRS, CDR2 YFSETQ. CDR3 size: 15 residues. The CDR3 coding sequence is TGCGCCAGCAGCTTTTCAGCCTCTAGCACAGATACGCAGTATTTT. Residues: CASSFSASSTDTQYF. The whole variable domain, remainder taken from reference TRBV5-1 and TRBJ2-3, is KAGVTQTPRYLIKTRGQQVTLSCSPISGHRSVSWYQQTPGQGLQFLFEYFSETQRNKGNFPGRFSGRQFSNSRSEMNVSTLELGDSALYLCASSFSASSTDTQYFGPGTRLTVL.

This clone appeared a single time. The chain carries TRBV7-3 and TRBJ2-5, with 7 bases matching TRBD2. The CDR3 extends over 13 amino acids. The V segment lost 5 bases and the J segment 0 bases; nucleotides outside the gene matches: 0. The V gene's germline CDR1 is SGHTA and CDR2 FQGTGA. CDR3 amino acids: CASSRGDQETQYF. The CDR3 DNA follows: TGTGCCAGCAGCCGGGGGGACCAAGAGACCCAGTACTTC. Filled out from reference TRBV7-3 and TRBJ2-5, the complete variable domain reads GAGVSQTPSNKVTEKGKYVELRCDPISGHTALYWYRQSLGQGPEFLIYFQGTGAADDSGLPNDRFFAVRPEGSVSTLKIQRTERGDSAVYLCASSRGDQETQYFGPGTRLLVL.

This clone was recorded only once. V and J are TRBV30 and TRBJ2-7, with 8 bases aligning to TRBD1. The germline CDR1 and CDR2 sequences are GTSNPN and SVGIG (reference sequence). The ends lost 0 bases at V and 6 bases at J; junction bases unmatched: 4. This CDR3 is 13 amino acids long. The CDR3 DNA reads TGTGCCTGGAGTGTGGGACAGGATCGCGAGCAGTACTTC. Encoded protein: CAWSVGQDREQYF.

The chain is built from TRBV19 and TRBJ2-3, with D possibly being TRBD1 or TRBD2 (7 bases each). Germline lookup yields CDR1 LNHDA and CDR2 SQIVND (reference sequence). CDR3 length: 17 residues. Trimming took 6 bases from V and 0 from J, leaving 19 bases between them. The CDR3 nucleotides read TGTGCCAGTAGCCCCCTATTCAGGGGGGGAAGCACAGATACGCAGTATTTT. Translated: CASSPLFRGGSTDTQYF.

The chain combines TRBV21-1 with TRBJ1-5. TRBV21-1 is reported as a pseudogene. The CDR3 totals 15 residues. The CDR3 region is CASSKEEGGDQPQHF. In DNA, the CDR3 is TGTGCCAGCAGCAAAGAGGAGGGGGGGGATCAGCCCCAGCATTTT.

The rearrangement links TRBV10-2 to TRBJ2-7; TRBD2 matches at 14 bases. Germline V CDR1 and CDR2: WSHSY, SAAADI. The V gene end was trimmed by 6 bases and the J gene end by 3 bases; junction bases not matched to a gene: 7. This CDR3 is built from 16 residues. The CDR3 region is CASRAPGTSGSYEQYF. The DNA of the CDR3 is TGCGCCAGCAGGGCCCCCGGGACTAGCGGGAGCTACGAGCAGTACTTC.

This chain links TRBV6-4 with TRBJ2-3; 7 positions agree with TRBD2. This CDR3 region has 14 residues. The germline CDR1 and CDR2 sequences are MRHNA and SNTAGT. V shed 6 bases, J shed 3 bases, and the junction held 6 bases outside the gene matches. The CDR3 sequence: CASRGGSETDTQYF. The CDR3 region has the DNA TGTGCCAGCAGAGGCGGGAGCGAGACAGATACGCAGTATTTT.

This chain uses TRBV6-1 with TRBJ2-7; D unclear. The CDR3 sequence is 14 residues long. V shed 0 bases and J shed 5 bases, with 11 bases lying between them. CDR1 MNHNS and CDR2 SASEGT come from the germline V gene. The CDR3 loop is CASSEALVWHEQYF. The CDR3 bases are TGTGCCAGCAGTGAAGCCCTAGTGTGGCACGAGCAGTACTTC.

The J gene is TRBJ2-1, the V gene TRBV3-1 (or the pseudogene TRBV3-2); 10 nucleotides match TRBD2. The CDR3 extends over 17 amino acids. Unmatched junction bases numbered 9, after V lost 0 bases and J lost 7 bases. CDR1 and CDR2 from the germline V gene are LGHDT and YNNKEL (reference sequence). The CDR3 sequence: CASSQDPLAGGWNEQFF. CDR3 nucleotides: TGTGCCAGCAGCCAAGACCCTTTAGCGGGGGGTTGGAATGAGCAGTTCTTC.

This chain connects TRBV6-2 or TRBV6-3 to TRBJ2-1; 8 nucleotides match TRBD2. Trimming removed 0 bases from V and 9 bases from J; junction bases left unmatched: 13. CDR3 size: 17 residues. Per germline, CDR1 MNHEY and CDR2 SVGEGT. The CDR3 loop is CASSYSMRAGEGSEQFF. The CDR3 bases are TGTGCCAGCAGTTACTCGATGAGAGCGGGAGAGGGAAGTGAGCAGTTCTTC.

The chain recombines TRBV7-9 with TRBJ1-3; D is uncertain. The CDR3 contains 15 residues. The ends were cut back, 3 bases at V and 2 bases at J, with 11 bases in the middle. Germline V gene lookup returns CDR1 SEHNR and CDR2 FQNEAQ (reference sequence). CDR3 loop: CASSFYRAAGNTIYF. DNA of the CDR3: TGTGCCAGCAGCTTTTATAGGGCAGCTGGAAACACCATATATTTT.

This clone was seen more than once but under ten times. The genes are TRBV2 and TRBJ2-3; no clear D. CDR3 length: 11 amino acids. Germline V gene sequence: CDR1 SNHLY, CDR2 FYNNEI. Trimming left V 5 bases short and J 3 bases short, with 3 bases between. CDR3 sequence reads: CASSLTDTQYF. The CDR3 region has the DNA TGTGCCAGCAGTTTAACAGATACGCAGTATTTT.

The gene calls are TRBV28 and TRBJ1-2, with unresolved D. Trimming took off 6 bases at V and 4 bases at J, with 18 bases between the two ends. CDR1 is MDHEN, CDR2 SYDVKM, per germline. This CDR3 is built from 15 residues. As DNA, the CDR3 is TGTGCCAGCAGCACGACACAGAGGACGAGCTATGGCTACACCTTC. Translated: CASSTTQRTSYGYTF.

J is TRBJ2-1 and V is TRBV28; 8 bases match TRBD1. Trimming at V came to 6 bases and at J to 2 bases, leaving 9 bases not matched to a gene. This CDR3 spans 16 amino acids. Germline V gene lookup returns CDR1 MDHEN and CDR2 SYDVKM. The CDR3: CASRERGQGPYNEQFF. CDR3 DNA sequence: TGTGCCAGCAGAGAACGAGGACAGGGCCCCTACAATGAGCAGTTCTTC.